The 32 T cell receptor beta chains presented below share a single source sample, sequenced in a study of T cells after posttransplantation cyclophosphamide. Profiled with immunoSEQ multiplex PCR; TCRdb holds only in-frame clones, not every one. This sample has around 12,000 clones and no singletons, with 26% in the ten largest. Treatment was busulfan-fludarabine conditioning, a marrow graft, and cyclophosphamide on days +3 and +4. Sequences were derived from PBMCs, sampled after allogeneic stem cell transplant with posttransplant cyclophosphamide. The source is a female patient aged 35 to 55 who received an allogeneic stem cell transplant from a related donor, was CMV-positive, and had acute GVHD only. The graft donor may have contributed some T cells.

This clone was seen many times. V is TRBV7-9 and J is TRBJ1-1, with D tentatively TRBD1 (5 bases). Looked up from germline, CDR1 is SEHNR and CDR2 is FQNEAQ (reference sequence). The CDR3 runs to 16 residues. The germline V and J ends were trimmed by 6 bases and 0 bases, with 17 bases remaining between them. CDR3 region: CASSKGRGNLNTEAFF. The CDR3 DNA reads as TGTGCCAGCAGTAAGGGGAGGGGTAATCTGAACACTGAAGCTTTCTTT.

In this sample, this clone turned up many times. This sample includes further DNA sequences coding for the same CDR3. The chain joins TRBV5-4 to TRBJ2-3; the match to TRBD2 covers 9 bases. The CDR3 sequence is 16 residues long. From germline, CDR1 is SGHNT and CDR2 YYREEE (reference sequence). J gave up 5 bases and V 0 bases, and 7 bases lay outside the gene matches. This CDR3 is CASSLGAAGGGDTQYF. The CDR3 region has the DNA TGTGCCAGCAGCTTGGGTGCTGCGGGGGGGGGAGATACGCAGTATTTT.

This clone has at least ten counts. The chain combines TRBV2 with TRBJ2-1; D might be TRBD2 (6 bases). The CDR3 totals 12 residues. The germline V gene has CDR1 SNHLY and CDR2 FYNNEI. Trimming removed 6 bases at V and 5 bases at J, with 8 bases between. The CDR3 protein is CASRIADNEQFF. The DNA of the CDR3 is TGTGCCAGCAGGATAGCGGACAATGAGCAGTTCTTC.

This clone was seen many times. J is TRBJ2-5 and V is TRBV7-9, with TRBD1 matching over 7 bases. Trimming at V came to 11 bases and at J to 1 base, leaving 7 bases not matched to a gene. The CDR3 loop spans 13 amino acids. The germline V gene has CDR1 SEHNR and CDR2 FQNEAQ (reference sequence). The chain's CDR3 is CAARQGIQETQYF. CDR3 nucleotide sequence: TGTGCCGCCCGACAGGGTATCCAAGAGACCCAGTACTTC.

This clone was seen repeatedly, ten times or more. One end of the junction fails to match germline, which may point to a read error. The chain recombines TRBV19 with TRBJ2-1; unclear D gene. The germline V gene encodes CDR1 LNHDA and CDR2 SQIVND (reference sequence). This CDR3 has 13 residues. The CDR3: CASSLDPEDEQFF. For the CDR3, the DNA is TGTGCCAGTAGTTTAGACCCAGAAGATGAGCAGTTCTTC.

The sample holds many counts of this clone. J is TRBJ2-2 and V is TRBV6-4, with TRBD1 matching over 8 bases. CDR3 size: 14 residues. Germline CDR1 MRHNA, CDR2 SNTAGT. With 5 bases clipped from V and 4 bases from J, the junction kept 3 bases outside the gene matches. The CDR3 DNA sequence: TGTGCCAGCAGTATGACAGGGGCCACCGGGGAGCTGTTTTTT. Its protein is CASSMTGATGELFF.

This clone was counted ten times or more. The chain has TRBV6-5 and TRBJ1-2; TRBD1 might be the D (6 bases). Trimming shortened V by 5 bases and J by 7 bases, and 11 bases separated the two germline ends. CDR1 is MNHEY and CDR2 is SVGAGI in the germline V gene. The CDR3 consists of 12 residues. The CDR3: CASSQQGGGYTF. CDR3 bases: TGTGCCAGCAGTCAACAGGGCGGTGGCTACACCTTC.

This clone was seen a few times. This rearrangement joins TRBV7-8 to TRBJ1-5; 8 bases are a match to TRBD1. CDR3 length: 15 residues. Germline V gene lookup returns CDR1 SGHVS and CDR2 FQNEAQ. V dropped 7 bases and J dropped 6; count of bases not matched to a gene: 11. CDR3 DNA sequence: TGTGCCAGCACCCCAGGGGCAGGGGGCTCTCAGCCCCAGCATTTT. Translating gives CASTPGAGGSQPQHF.

This clone has just a few counts. The chain carries TRBV7-9 and TRBJ2-3, with D perhaps matching TRBD1 (6 bases). The CDR3 is 13 residues long. Trimming removed 10 bases from V and 1 base from J, with 12 bases in between. Germline-derived CDR1 and CDR2 are SEHNR and FQNEAQ (reference sequence). The CDR3 reads CAIAPGGTDTQYF. The CDR3 DNA reads as TGTGCCATCGCACCAGGGGGCACAGATACGCAGTATTTT.

This clone was picked up many times. The J gene is TRBJ1-4, the V gene TRBV19; 7 bases line up with TRBD1. Trimming took 9 bases from V and 7 from J; bases not matched to a gene: 8. The CDR3 loop spans 13 amino acids. Germline V gives CDR1 LNHDA, CDR2 SQIVND (reference sequence). Written as DNA, the CDR3 is TGTGCCAGCAACAGGGGTGAGGTTGAAAAACTGTTTTTT. This translates into CASNRGEVEKLFF.

This clone has more than one count but fewer than ten. The genes are TRBV27 and TRBJ2-4; perhaps TRBD2 as D (6 bases). The V and J ends lost 1 base and 0 bases respectively, with 10 bases between them. This CDR3 is 16 amino acids long. The germline V gene encodes CDR1 MNHEY and CDR2 SMNVEV (reference sequence). For the CDR3, the DNA is TGTGCCAGCAGTTTATACGGGGGAGTAGCCAAAAACATTCAGTACTTC. Translation: CASSLYGGVAKNIQYF.

This clone was seen repeatedly, ten times or more. This rearrangement joins TRBV4-2 to TRBJ2-3; D perhaps matches TRBD2 (5 bases). Germline CDR1 reads LGHNA; CDR2 reads YNFKEQ. Trimming cost V 0 bases and J 4 bases, with 14 bases left between them. The CDR3 runs 16 residues. CDR3 region: CASSQDILLAPDTQYF. The CDR3 DNA reads TGTGCCAGCAGCCAAGATATATTGCTAGCCCCAGATACGCAGTATTTT.

In this sample, this clone turned up a few times. The chain combines TRBV9 with TRBJ2-3; maybe TRBD2 (5 bases). The germline gives CDR1 SGDLS, CDR2 YYNGEE. The CDR3 sequence is 14 residues long. V was shortened by 0 bases and J by 4 bases, with 9 bases between the two germline ends. CDR3: CASSVERDADTQYF. The CDR3, as DNA: TGTGCCAGCAGCGTAGAGAGGGATGCAGATACGCAGTATTTT.

The chain links TRBV5-1 to TRBJ2-7; 9 bases are shared with TRBD1. Germline V gene data show CDR1 as SGHRS and CDR2 as YFSETQ. V shed 4 bases and J 2 bases; nucleotides not matched to a gene: 7. This CDR3 is built from 15 residues. The CDR3 sequence is CASSVGTGTAYEQYF. In nucleotides, the CDR3 is TGCGCCAGCAGCGTAGGGACAGGGACAGCCTACGAGCAGTACTTC.

The V gene is TRBV7-3, the J gene TRBJ2-5, with D unclear. The J call may not be correct, given that the DNA end is closer to TRBJ2-7. The CDR3 spans 13 residues. From germline, CDR1 is SGHTA and CDR2 FQGTGA. The CDR3 spells CASSFTPSYEQYF. The DNA for the CDR3 is TGTGCCAGCAGCTTTACTCCTTCCTACGAGCAGTACTTC.

The sample holds a few counts of this clone. V usage is TRBV4-1 and J usage is TRBJ2-3; 7 bases are shared with TRBD2. Trimming took 3 bases from V and 8 from J; bases not matched to a gene: 8. The CDR3 is 14 residues long. The germline gives CDR1 MGHRA, CDR2 YSYEKL. CDR3 DNA: TGCGCCAGCAGCCAGCCCAGACTAGCCCCTACGCAGTATTTT. Translated: CASSQPRLAPTQYF.

This clone was counted at least ten times. The CDR3 spells CASSYSQGNNSPLHF. As DNA, the CDR3 is TGTGCCAGCAGTTACTCGCAGGGTAATAATTCACCCCTCCACTTT. This chain uses TRBV6-6 with TRBJ1-6, with D maybe TRBD1 (5 bases). Germline-derived CDR1 and CDR2 are MNHNY and SVGAGI (reference sequence). Deletions cut 0 bases from V and 5 bases from J, with 8 bases between. The CDR3 spans 15 residues.

This clone was seen only a few times. A read error may produce the germline difference seen at one junction end. The chain joins TRBV5-1 to TRBJ2-1; TRBD2 might be the D (6 bases). The germline V gene has CDR1 SGHRS and CDR2 YFSETQ. The CDR3 contains 16 residues. In DNA form, the CDR3 reads TGCGACAGCAGCTTGGGTGGGACTCCCTCCTACAATGAGCAGTTCTTC. It encodes CDSSLGGTPSYNEQFF.

In its sample, this clone was seen a few times. This sequence joins TRBV7-9 and TRBJ2-5, with 8 bases matching TRBD2. The CDR3 contains 13 residues. The ends lost 4 bases at V and 3 bases at J; junction bases unmatched: 1. The V gene's germline CDR1 is SEHNR and CDR2 FQNEAQ (reference sequence). The DNA of the CDR3 is TGTGCCAGCAGCTCGGGGGGGAAAGAGACCCAGTACTTC. It codes for CASSSGGKETQYF.

This clone has a count of ten or more. V is TRBV9 and J is TRBJ2-3; D is perhaps TRBD2 (6 bases). The V end was cut by 2 bases, the J end by 7 bases, with 11 bases between. This CDR3 contains 13 residues. Germline CDR1 is SGDLS and CDR2 is YYNGEE. This CDR3 reads CASSVDYQNTQYF. Written as DNA, the CDR3 is TGTGCCAGCAGCGTGGACTACCAGAATACGCAGTATTTT.

This clone was counted at least ten times. This CDR3 is CASSQKQEPDREAFF. CDR3 DNA sequence: TGCGCCAGCAGTCAAAAACAGGAGCCCGACAGGGAAGCTTTCTTT. The chain links TRBV10-1 to TRBJ1-1; D perhaps matches TRBD1 (6 bases). The germline V gene has CDR1 WNHNN and CDR2 SYGVQD (reference sequence). The CDR3 is 15 residues long. V was cut by 5 bases and J by 8 bases, with 21 bases left in between.

The sample holds a few counts of this clone. The gene calls are TRBV7-2 and TRBJ2-6; 10 bases line up with TRBD1. Germline CDR1 is SGHTA and CDR2 is FQGNSA. With 1 base clipped from V and 12 bases from J, the junction kept 0 bases outside the gene matches. There are 13 residues in the CDR3. In nucleotides, the CDR3 is TGTGCCAGCAGCTTAGGGGACAGGGGCGTCCTGACTTTC. Protein sequence: CASSLGDRGVLTF.

Many counts were recorded for this clone. The sample contains more than one DNA sequence encoding this CDR3. V is TRBV5-1 and J is TRBJ1-1; unclear D gene. Germline CDR1 reads SGHRS; CDR2 reads YFSETQ. CDR3 length: 16 amino acids. V gave up 8 bases and J gave up 0 bases, with 20 bases separating them. The CDR3 coding sequence is TGCGCCAGATGTGGGCCCTTACTCAACATGAACACTGAAGCTTTCTTT. Translating it yields CARCGPLLNMNTEAFF.

This clone was counted ten times or more. The chain employs TRBV20-1 and TRBJ1-1; D is possibly TRBD1 (6 bases). V lost 4 bases and J lost 10, with 13 bases in between. The CDR3 loop spans 11 amino acids. The germline V gene has CDR1 DFQATT and CDR2 SNEGSKA (reference sequence). CDR3 protein: CSANRVEGAFF. CDR3 nucleotide sequence: TGCAGTGCTAACAGGGTGGAAGGAGCTTTCTTT.

This clone has a count of ten or more. V gene TRBV2 combines with J gene TRBJ1-5; D not resolved. Trimming left V 1 base short and J 7 bases short, with 8 bases between. CDR1 and CDR2 (germline): SNHLY, FYNNEI. This CDR3 comprises 13 residues. DNA of the CDR3: TGTGCCAGCAGTGAAGGGCGGAGACAGCCCCAGCATTTT. This sequence encodes CASSEGRRQPQHF.

The sample holds many counts of this clone. The chain carries TRBV11-2 and TRBJ1-4; 8 bases fit TRBD1. With V trimmed by 5 bases and J by 3 bases, 5 bases remained unmatched. Germline-derived CDR1 and CDR2 are SGHAT and FQNNGV. The CDR3 spans 15 residues. Written as DNA, the CDR3 is TGTGCCAGCAGCCACGACAGGGGAGCTAATGAAAAACTGTTTTTT. Amino acids: CASSHDRGANEKLFF.

Ten or more counts support this clone. This chain joins TRBV9 and TRBJ2-1; D perhaps matches TRBD2 (6 bases). CDR3 length: 15 amino acids. Trimming took off 3 bases at V and 7 bases at J, with 17 bases between the two ends. Per the germline V gene, CDR1 is SGDLS and CDR2 is YYNGEE. The CDR3 spells CASSASVSAENEQFF. CDR3 sequence (DNA): TGTGCCAGCAGCGCTAGCGTCTCAGCGGAAAATGAGCAGTTCTTC.

In its sample, this clone was seen a few times. The J gene is TRBJ2-7, the V gene TRBV27; 15 bases line up with TRBD2. The V gene's germline CDR1 is MNHEY and CDR2 SMNVEV (reference sequence). The CDR3 totals 16 residues. J was trimmed by 3 bases and V by 6 bases; bases with no gene match: 6. Written as DNA, the CDR3 is TGTGCCAGCAGAGGACTAGCGGGGGGGCCATTCTACGAGCAGTACTTC. Encoded protein: CASRGLAGGPFYEQYF.

This chain joins TRBV14 and TRBJ2-5; 8 bases fit TRBD2. V lost 4 bases to trimming and J lost 1 base; unmatched junction nucleotides: 5. The CDR3 extends over 15 amino acids. Germline values: CDR1 SGHDN, CDR2 FVKESK. The CDR3 nucleotides are TGTGCCAGCAGCCTCGGGGGGGGGCCCCAAGAGACCCAGTACTTC. Protein product: CASSLGGGPQETQYF.

This clone was seen ten or more times. The chain uses TRBV11-2 and TRBJ2-4; D gene uncertain. V gave up 1 base and J gave up 9 bases, with 13 bases separating them. Germline CDR1 and CDR2: SGHAT and FQNNGV. The CDR3 has 14 amino acids. CDR3 nucleotide sequence: TGTGCCAGCAGCTTAGGACAAAATGGCATCATTCAGTACTTC. Its protein is CASSLGQNGIIQYF.

This clone was seen only a few times. V is TRBV23-1 and J is TRBJ2-7; D perhaps matches TRBD2 (6 bases). TRBV23-1 is an ORF; its function is uncertain. V gave up 6 bases and J gave up 2 bases, with 17 bases separating them. CDR3 size: 15 residues. The CDR3 DNA sequence: TGCGCCAGCAGACCCAGGGACTTCCCTACCTACGAGCAGTACGTC. Encoded protein: CASRPRDFPTYEQYV.

This clone showed up many times. This chain links TRBV5-5 with TRBJ2-1; D call uncertain. V lost 0 bases and J 0 bases, leaving 7 bases between the germline ends. The CDR3 covers 15 residues. Germline V gene lookup returns CDR1 SGHKS and CDR2 YYEKEE (reference sequence). The CDR3: CASSLGLSSYNEQFF. For the CDR3, the DNA is TGTGCCAGCAGCTTGGGTCTTAGCTCCTACAATGAGCAGTTCTTC.